This entry describes one TCR beta chain. The PCR had 60 Vbeta and 13 Jbeta primers. The table came from immunoSEQ multiplex PCR; TCRdb's copy has only in-frame clones and leaves some out. The sample lists over 150,000 clones, more than 75% occurring once. The record originates from a study of cytomegalovirus exposure and HLA in healthy donors. CDR1 is SGDLS and CDR2 is YYNGEE in the germline V gene. The ends were cut back, 0 bases at V and 1 base at J, with 11 bases in the middle. The CDR3 contains 15 residues. Healthy people donating bone marrow made up the donors. The chain combines TRBV9 with TRBJ2-7; weak D call: TRBD2 (5 bases). The material sequenced was PBMCs. The receptor comes from a woman in her 40s in good health and CMV-seropositive. The CDR3 DNA follows: TGTGCCAGCAGCGTAGGTATTAGCGAGTCCTACGAGCAGTACTTC. Translating gives CASSVGISESYEQYF.